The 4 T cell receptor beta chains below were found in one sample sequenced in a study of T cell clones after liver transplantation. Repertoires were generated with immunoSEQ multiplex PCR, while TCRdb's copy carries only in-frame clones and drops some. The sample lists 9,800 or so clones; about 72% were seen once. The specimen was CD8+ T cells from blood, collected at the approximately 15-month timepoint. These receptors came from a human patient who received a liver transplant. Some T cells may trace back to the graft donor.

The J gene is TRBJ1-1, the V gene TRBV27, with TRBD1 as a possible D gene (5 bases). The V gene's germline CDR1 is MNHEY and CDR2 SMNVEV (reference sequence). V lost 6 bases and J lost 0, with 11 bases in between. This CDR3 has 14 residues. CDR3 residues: CASRPGLLNTEAFF. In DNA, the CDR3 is TGTGCCAGCAGACCGGGACTACTGAACACTGAAGCTTTCTTT.

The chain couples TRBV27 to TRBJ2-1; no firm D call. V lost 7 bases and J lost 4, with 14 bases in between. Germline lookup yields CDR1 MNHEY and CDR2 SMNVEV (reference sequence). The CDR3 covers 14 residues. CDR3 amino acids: CASKPLQEYNEQFF. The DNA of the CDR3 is TGTGCCAGCAAACCACTTCAGGAGTACAATGAGCAGTTCTTC.

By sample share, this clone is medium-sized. CDR3 sequence (DNA): TGTGCCAGCAGCTACACTGGAGGTGCTGGCTACACCTTC. Translated: CASSYTGGAGYTF. The genes are TRBV7-9 and TRBJ1-2; D is undetermined. There are 13 residues in the CDR3. Germline CDR1 reads SEHNR; CDR2 reads FQNEAQ (reference sequence). Trimming took off 4 bases at V and 7 bases at J, with 13 bases between the two ends.

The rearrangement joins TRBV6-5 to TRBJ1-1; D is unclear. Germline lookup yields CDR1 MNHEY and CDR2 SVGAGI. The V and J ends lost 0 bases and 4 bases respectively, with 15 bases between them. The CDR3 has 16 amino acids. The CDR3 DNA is TGTGCCAGCAGTTACTCGAACGGGTTAACGATCACTGAAGCTTTCTTT. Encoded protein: CASSYSNGLTITEAFF.